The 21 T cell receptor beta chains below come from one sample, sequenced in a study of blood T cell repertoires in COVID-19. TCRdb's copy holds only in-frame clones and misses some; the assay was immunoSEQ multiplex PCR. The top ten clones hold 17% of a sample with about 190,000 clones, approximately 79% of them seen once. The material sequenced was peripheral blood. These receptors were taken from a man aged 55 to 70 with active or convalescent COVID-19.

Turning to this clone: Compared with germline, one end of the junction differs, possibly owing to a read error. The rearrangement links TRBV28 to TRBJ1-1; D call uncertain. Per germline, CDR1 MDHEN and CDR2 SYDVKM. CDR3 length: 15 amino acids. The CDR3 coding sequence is TGTGCCAGCAGTTTACCCCCCGGGATGAAGACTGAAGCTTTCTTT. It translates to CASSLPPGMKTEAFF.

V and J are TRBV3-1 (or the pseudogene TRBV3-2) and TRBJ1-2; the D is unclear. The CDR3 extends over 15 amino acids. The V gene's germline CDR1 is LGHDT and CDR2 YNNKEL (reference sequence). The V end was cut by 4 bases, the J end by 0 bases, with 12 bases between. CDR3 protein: CASSLTTSANYGYTF. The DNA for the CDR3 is TGTGCCAGCAGCCTCACTACATCCGCTAACTATGGCTACACCTTC.

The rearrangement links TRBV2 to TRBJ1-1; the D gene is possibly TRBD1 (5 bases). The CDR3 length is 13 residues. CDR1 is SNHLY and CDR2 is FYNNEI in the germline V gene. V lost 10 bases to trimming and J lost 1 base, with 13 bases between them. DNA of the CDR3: TGTGCCACCCAAGGAACAGGGAACACTGAAGCTTTCTTT. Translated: CATQGTGNTEAFF.

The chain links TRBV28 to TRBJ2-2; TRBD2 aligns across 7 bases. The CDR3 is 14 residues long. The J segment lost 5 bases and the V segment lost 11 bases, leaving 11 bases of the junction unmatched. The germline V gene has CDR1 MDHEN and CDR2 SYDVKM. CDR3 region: CAAALTSVTGELFF. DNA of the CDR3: TGTGCCGCGGCCCTTACTAGCGTAACCGGGGAGCTGTTTTTT. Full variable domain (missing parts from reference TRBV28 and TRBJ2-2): DVKVTQSSRYLVKRTGEKVFLECVQDMDHENMFWYRQDPGLGLRLIYFSYDVKMKEKGDIPEGYSVSREKKERFSLILESASTNQTSMYLCAAALTSVTGELFFGEGSRLTVL.

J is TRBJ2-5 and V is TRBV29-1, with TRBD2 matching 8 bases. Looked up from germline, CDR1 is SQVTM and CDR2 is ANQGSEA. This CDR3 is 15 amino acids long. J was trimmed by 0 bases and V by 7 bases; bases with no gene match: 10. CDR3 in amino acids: CSGGGSSGYQETQYF. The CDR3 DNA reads TGCAGCGGGGGAGGATCTAGCGGGTACCAAGAGACCCAGTACTTC.

CDR3: CASNRKRESGELFF. Here the CDR3 DNA reads TGTGCCAGTAACCGAAAGCGGGAGTCCGGGGAGCTGTTTTTT. The V call is TRBV19, the J call TRBJ2-2, with 8 bases aligning to TRBD2. V was pared by 7 bases and J by 6 bases, with 7 bases of the junction left unmatched. Germline assignment: CDR1 LNHDA and CDR2 SQIVND (reference sequence). This CDR3 has 14 amino acids.

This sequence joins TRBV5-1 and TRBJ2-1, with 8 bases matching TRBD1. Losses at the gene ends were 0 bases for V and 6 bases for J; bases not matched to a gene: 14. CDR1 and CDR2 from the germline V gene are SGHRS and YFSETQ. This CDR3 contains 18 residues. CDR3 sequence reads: CASSLALTGQVIFNEQFF. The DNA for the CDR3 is TGCGCCAGCAGCTTGGCTCTCACGGGACAGGTTATCTTCAATGAGCAGTTCTTC. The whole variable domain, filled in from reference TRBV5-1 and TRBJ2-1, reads KAGVTQTPRYLIKTRGQQVTLSCSPISGHRSVSWYQQTPGQGLQFLFEYFSETQRNKGNFPGRFSGRQFSNSRSEMNVSTLELGDSALYLCASSLALTGQVIFNEQFFGPGTRLTVL.

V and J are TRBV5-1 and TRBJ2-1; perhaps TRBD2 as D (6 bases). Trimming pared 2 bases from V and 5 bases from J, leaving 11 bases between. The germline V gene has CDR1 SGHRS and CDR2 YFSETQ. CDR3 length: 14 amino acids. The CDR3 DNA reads TGCGCCAGCAGCTTAAGCGGGCCCAACAATGAGCAGTTCTTC. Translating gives CASSLSGPNNEQFF.

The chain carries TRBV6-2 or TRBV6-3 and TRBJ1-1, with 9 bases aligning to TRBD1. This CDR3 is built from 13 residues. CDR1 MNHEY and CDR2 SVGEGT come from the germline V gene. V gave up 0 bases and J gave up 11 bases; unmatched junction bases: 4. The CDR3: CASSYSTGGDAFF. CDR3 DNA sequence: TGTGCCAGCAGTTACTCGACAGGGGGGGACGCTTTCTTT.

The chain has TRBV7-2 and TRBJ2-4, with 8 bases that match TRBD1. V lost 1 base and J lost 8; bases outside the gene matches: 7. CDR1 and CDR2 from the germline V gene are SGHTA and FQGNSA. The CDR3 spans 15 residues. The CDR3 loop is CASSLDPGTGDIQYF. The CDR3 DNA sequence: TGTGCCAGCAGCTTAGACCCCGGGACAGGCGACATTCAGTACTTC.

The CDR3 bases are TGTGCCAGCAGCTCGACCTCCGGGATACCCGCTGAAAAACTGTTTTTT. Its translation: CASSSTSGIPAEKLFF. The chain has TRBV11-2 and TRBJ1-4; D remains unclear. Trimming stripped 4 bases from V and 7 bases from J, with 19 bases between. The germline V gene has CDR1 SGHAT and CDR2 FQNNGV. This CDR3 comprises 16 residues. Drawing the rest from reference TRBV11-2 and TRBJ1-4, the complete variable domain is EAGVAQSPRYKIIEKRQSVAFWCNPISGHATLYWYQQILGQGPKLLIQFQNNGVVDDSQLPKDRFSAERLKGVDSTLKIQPAKLEDSAVYLCASSSTSGIPAEKLFFGSGTQLSVL.

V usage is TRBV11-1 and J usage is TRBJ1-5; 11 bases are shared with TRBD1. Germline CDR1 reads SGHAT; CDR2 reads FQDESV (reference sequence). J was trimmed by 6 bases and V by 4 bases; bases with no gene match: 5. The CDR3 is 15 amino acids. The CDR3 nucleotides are TGTGCCAGCAGCTCGGACAGGGGGCTAGGTCAGCCCCAGCATTTT. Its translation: CASSSDRGLGQPQHF.

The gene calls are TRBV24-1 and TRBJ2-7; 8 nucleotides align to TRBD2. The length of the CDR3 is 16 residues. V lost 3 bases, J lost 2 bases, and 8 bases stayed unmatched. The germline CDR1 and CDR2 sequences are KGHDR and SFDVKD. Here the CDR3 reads CATSDVEGTRPYEQYF. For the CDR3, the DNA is TGTGCCACCAGTGATGTAGAAGGGACTAGACCCTACGAGCAGTACTTC.

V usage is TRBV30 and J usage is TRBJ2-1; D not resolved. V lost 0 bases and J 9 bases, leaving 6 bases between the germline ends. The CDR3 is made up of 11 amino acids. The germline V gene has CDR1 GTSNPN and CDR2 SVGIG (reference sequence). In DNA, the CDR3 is TGTGCCTGGAGTGTAGCGATTGAGCAGTTCTTC. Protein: CAWSVAIEQFF.

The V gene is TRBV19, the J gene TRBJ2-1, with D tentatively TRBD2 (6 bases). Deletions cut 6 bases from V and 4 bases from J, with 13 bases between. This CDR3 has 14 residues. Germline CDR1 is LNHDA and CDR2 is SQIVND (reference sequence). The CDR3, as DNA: TGTGCCAGTAGGGAGGGGACGGGATACAATGAGCAGTTCTTC. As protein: CASREGTGYNEQFF.

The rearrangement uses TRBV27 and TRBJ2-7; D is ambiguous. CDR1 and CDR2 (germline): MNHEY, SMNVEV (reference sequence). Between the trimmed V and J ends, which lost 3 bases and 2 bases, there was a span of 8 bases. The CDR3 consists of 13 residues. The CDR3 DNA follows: TGTGCCAGCAGTTTTGCGGAGCCCTACGAGCAGTACTTC. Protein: CASSFAEPYEQYF.

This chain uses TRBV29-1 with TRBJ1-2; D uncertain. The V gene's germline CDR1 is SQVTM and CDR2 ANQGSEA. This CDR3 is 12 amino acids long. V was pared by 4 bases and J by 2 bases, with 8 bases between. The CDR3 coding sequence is TGCAGCGTTGGGGAGGGAAACTATGGCTACACCTTC. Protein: CSVGEGNYGYTF.

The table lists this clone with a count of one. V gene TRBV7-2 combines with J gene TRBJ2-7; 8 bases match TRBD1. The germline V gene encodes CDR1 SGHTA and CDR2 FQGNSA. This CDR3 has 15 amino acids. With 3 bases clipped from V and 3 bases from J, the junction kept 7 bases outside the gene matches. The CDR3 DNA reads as TGTGCCAGCAGCTTTGTCCCTGGGACAGGCTACGAGCAGTACTTC. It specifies CASSFVPGTGYEQYF.

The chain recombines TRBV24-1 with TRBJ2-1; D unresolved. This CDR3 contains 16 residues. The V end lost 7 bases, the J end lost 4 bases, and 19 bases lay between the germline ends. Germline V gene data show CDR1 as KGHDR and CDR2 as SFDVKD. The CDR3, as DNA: TGTGCCACCAGCCCCGAGAGCCCAGCGAGATACAATGAGCAGTTCTTC. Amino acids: CATSPESPARYNEQFF.

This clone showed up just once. The CDR3 coding sequence is TGTGCCAGCGAGACTAGCGGCGACGAGCAGTACTTC. This codes for CASETSGDEQYF. The chain employs TRBV6-5 and TRBJ2-7; 9 nucleotides line up with TRBD2. V trimming: 8 bases; J trimming: 5 bases; junction bases outside the gene matches: 4. CDR1 and CDR2 (germline): MNHEY, SVGAGI. The CDR3 has 12 residues.

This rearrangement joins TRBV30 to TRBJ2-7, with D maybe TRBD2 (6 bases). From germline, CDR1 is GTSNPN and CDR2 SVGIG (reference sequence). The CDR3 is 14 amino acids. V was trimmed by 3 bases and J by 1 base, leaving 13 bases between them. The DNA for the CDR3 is TGTGCCTGGAGGAGGAGGGGCCGGTCCTACGAGCAGTACTTC. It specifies CAWRRRGRSYEQYF.